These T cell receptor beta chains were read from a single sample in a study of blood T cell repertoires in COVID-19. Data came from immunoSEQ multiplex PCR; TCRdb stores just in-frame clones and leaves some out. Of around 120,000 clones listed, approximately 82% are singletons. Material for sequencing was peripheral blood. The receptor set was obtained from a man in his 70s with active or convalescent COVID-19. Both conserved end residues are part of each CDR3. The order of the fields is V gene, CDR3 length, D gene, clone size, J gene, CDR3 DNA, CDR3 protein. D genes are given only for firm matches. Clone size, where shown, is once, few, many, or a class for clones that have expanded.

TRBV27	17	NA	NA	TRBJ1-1	TGTGCCAGCAGTTTATTGCCACACAGTCGAGGGATCACTGAAGCTTTCTTT	CASSLLPHSRGITEAFF
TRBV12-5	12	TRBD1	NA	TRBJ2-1	TGTGCTAGTGGGACAGGGTGGAATGAGCAGTTCTTC	CASGTGWNEQFF
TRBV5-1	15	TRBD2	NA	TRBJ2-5	TGCGCCAGCAGCTTTCCACTAGCGGGGGATGAGACCCAGTACTTC	CASSFPLAGDETQYF
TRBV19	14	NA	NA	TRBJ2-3	TGTGCCAGTACCTTTGACATGGTCACAGATACGCAGTATTTT	CASTFDMVTDTQYF
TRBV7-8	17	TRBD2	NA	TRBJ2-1	TGTGCCAGCAGCTTCAGGGGACTAGCGGGAGTTCACAATGAGCAGTTCTTC	CASSFRGLAGVHNEQFF
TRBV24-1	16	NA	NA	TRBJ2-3	TGTGCCACCAGTGATCTGACGGGACTGGGCACAGATACGCAGTATTTT	CATSDLTGLGTDTQYF
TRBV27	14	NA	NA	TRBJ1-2	TGTGCCAGCAGTTCCTCCCTCCTCAACTATGGCTACACCTTC	CASSSSLLNYGYTF
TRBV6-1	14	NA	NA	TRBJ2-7	TGTGCCAGCAGTGAAGCGCGGGGCAGTCGCGAGCAGTACTTC	CASSEARGSREQYF
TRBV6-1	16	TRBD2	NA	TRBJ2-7	TGTGCCAGCAGTGATACATACGGACTAGCCTCCTACGAGCAGTACTTC	CASSDTYGLASYEQYF
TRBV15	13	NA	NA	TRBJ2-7	TGTGCCACCAGCAGCGGACTTAACTACGAGCAGTACTTC	CATSSGLNYEQYF
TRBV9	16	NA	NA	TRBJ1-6	TGTGCCAGCAGCGCGGCAACTCAAACAGCGGATTCACCCCTCCACTTT	CASSAATQTADSPLHF
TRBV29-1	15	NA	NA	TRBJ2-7	TGCAGCGTTGGGGGGGCTAGCGGACTTGCCGACGAGCAGTACTTC	CSVGGASGLADEQYF
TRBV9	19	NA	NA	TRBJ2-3	TGTGCCAGCAGCGTGCAACAGGGACCCGAGGCCCCTAGCACAGATACGCAGTATTTT	CASSVQQGPEAPSTDTQYF
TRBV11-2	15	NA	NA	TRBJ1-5	TGTGCCAGCAGCTTAGTTGGGGGCCCCAATCAGCCCCAGCATTTT	CASSLVGGPNQPQHF
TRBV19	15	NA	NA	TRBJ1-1	TGTGCCAGTAGTATAAATTCAGGGGTGAACACTGAAGCTTTCTTT	CASSINSGVNTEAFF
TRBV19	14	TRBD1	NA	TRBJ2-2	TGTGCCACTACCGGACAGGGTGGCACCGGGGAGCTGTTTTTT	CATTGQGGTGELFF
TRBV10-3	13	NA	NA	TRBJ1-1	TGTGCCACCTCTCCGACAGGGAACACTGAAGCTTTCTTT	CATSPTGNTEAFF
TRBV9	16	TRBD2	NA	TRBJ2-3	TGTGCCAGCAGCCCCAGACTAGCGGGGCTCACAGATACGCAGTATTTT	CASSPRLAGLTDTQYF
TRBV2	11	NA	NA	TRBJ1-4	TGTGCCAGCACAGGGATTGAAAAACTGTTTTTT	CASTGIEKLFF
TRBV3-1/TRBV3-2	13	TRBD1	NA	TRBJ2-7	TGTGCCAGCAGCCAGGGACAGAGGAACGAGCAGTACTTC	CASSQGQRNEQYF
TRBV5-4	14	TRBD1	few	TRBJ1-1	TGTGCCAGCAGCCCAGGGGGCTTGAACACTGAAGCTTTCTTT	CASSPGGLNTEAFF
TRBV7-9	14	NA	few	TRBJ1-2	TGTGCCAGCAGCTTAGATCCCCCCGGGAGGGACTACACCTTC	CASSLDPPGRDYTF
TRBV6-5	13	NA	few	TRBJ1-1	TGTGCCAGCAGGTGGACAGAGAACACTGAAGCTTTCTTT	CASRWTENTEAFF
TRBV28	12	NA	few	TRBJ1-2	TGTGCCAGCACCCAACCGGGGTATGGCTACACCTTC	CASTQPGYGYTF
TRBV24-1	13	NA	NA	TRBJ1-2	TGTGCCACCAGCAGGGAGGGCGGCTATGGCTACACCTTC	CATSREGGYGYTF
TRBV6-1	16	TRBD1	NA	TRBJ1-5	TGTGCCAGCAGTGATTGGACAGGGAATAACAATCAGCCCCAGCATTTT	CASSDWTGNNNQPQHF
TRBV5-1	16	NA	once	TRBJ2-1	TGCGCCAGCAGCTTGGGTGGTGGACTGGGTTACAATGAGCAGTTCTTC	CASSLGGGLGYNEQFF
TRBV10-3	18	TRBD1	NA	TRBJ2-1	TGTGCCATCAGGGGCACGACAGGGCAAAGTAGTACCTACAATGAGCAGTTCTTC	CAIRGTTGQSSTYNEQFF
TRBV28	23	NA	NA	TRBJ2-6	TGTGCCAGCAGTCCGACAGGGGGCTTCTTTAGCGGGAGGCCTAGCTCTGGGGCCAACGTCCTGACTTTC	CASSPTGGFFSGRPSSGANVLTF
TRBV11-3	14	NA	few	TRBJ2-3	TGTGCCAGCAGCTTAGACGGGATCACAGATACGCAGTATTTT	CASSLDGITDTQYF
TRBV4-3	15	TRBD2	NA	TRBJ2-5	TGCGCCAGCAGCCAAGATAGGCTAGCGGGGGGGACCCAGTACTTC	CASSQDRLAGGTQYF
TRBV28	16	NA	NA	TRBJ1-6	TGTGCCAGCAGTTTCATACAGGGTGGTGGTAATTCACCCCTCCACTTT	CASSFIQGGGNSPLHF
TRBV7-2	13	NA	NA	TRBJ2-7	TGTGCCAGCAGCTTCTCGAACTCGGGCGAGCAGTACTTC	CASSFSNSGEQYF
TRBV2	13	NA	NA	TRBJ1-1	TGTGCCAGCAGTCTAAGGGCAGGGACTGAAGCTTTCTTT	CASSLRAGTEAFF
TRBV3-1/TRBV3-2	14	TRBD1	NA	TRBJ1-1	TGTGCCAGCAGCACGACAGGGAGTACCACTGAAGCTTTCTTT	CASSTTGSTTEAFF
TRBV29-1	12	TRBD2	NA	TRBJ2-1	TGCAGCGTTGATGGGGAGGGAGATGAGCAGTTCTTC	CSVDGEGDEQFF
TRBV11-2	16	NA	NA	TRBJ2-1	TGTGCCAGCAGCTTAGAGTTGGCCGGGAGGGGGCTTCGGCAGTTCTTC	CASSLELAGRGLRQFF
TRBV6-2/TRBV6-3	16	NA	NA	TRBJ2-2	TGTGCCAGCAGTTACTCGAGAGGGGGGGGCACCGGGGAGCTGTTTTTT	CASSYSRGGGTGELFF
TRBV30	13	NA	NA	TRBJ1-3	TGTGCCTGGAGTGGAGGGTCCGGAAACACCATATATTTT	CAWSGGSGNTIYF
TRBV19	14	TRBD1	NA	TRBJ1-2	TGTGCCAGTAGTATAGGGACAGGGTCTCGCGGCTACACCTTC	CASSIGTGSRGYTF
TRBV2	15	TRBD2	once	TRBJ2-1	TGTGCCAGCAGTGCCGGGAGGGCCTCCTACAATGAGCAGTTCTTC	CASSAGRASYNEQFF
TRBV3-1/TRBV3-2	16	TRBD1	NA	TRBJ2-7	TGTGCCAGCAGCCAAGATTGGGCAGGGGGTATCTACGAGCAGTACTTC	CASSQDWAGGIYEQYF
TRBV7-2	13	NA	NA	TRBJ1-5	TGTGCCAGCAGCGCGGACATCAATCAGCCCCAGCATTTT	CASSADINQPQHF
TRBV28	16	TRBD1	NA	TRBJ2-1	TGTGCCAGCAGTCCCATCCGGGACAGGGAGTACAATGAGCAGTTCTTC	CASSPIRDREYNEQFF
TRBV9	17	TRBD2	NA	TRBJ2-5	TGTGCCAGCAGCGTAGGTCCTAGCGGGAGTTCAGGGGAGACCCAGTACTTC	CASSVGPSGSSGETQYF
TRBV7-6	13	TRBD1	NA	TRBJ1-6	TGTGCCAGCAGCGCCGGGGACAGCTTGCCCCTCCACTTT	CASSAGDSLPLHF
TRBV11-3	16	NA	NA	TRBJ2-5	TGTGCCAGCAGCTTAGATTGGGCGGACAGACAAGAGACCCAGTACTTC	CASSLDWADRQETQYF
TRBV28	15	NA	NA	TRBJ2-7	TGTGCCAGCAGTTTCCTGGGACAAGGCACCTACGAGCAGTACTTC	CASSFLGQGTYEQYF
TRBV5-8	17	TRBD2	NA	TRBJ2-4	TGTGCCAGCAGCCTAGTTGGGCTAGCGGGGACCAAAAACATTCAGTACTTC	CASSLVGLAGTKNIQYF
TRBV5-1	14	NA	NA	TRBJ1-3	TGCGCCAGCAGCCTGGAAGCGGGAGGAAACACCATATATTTT	CASSLEAGGNTIYF
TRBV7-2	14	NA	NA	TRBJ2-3	TGTGCCAGCAGCATCGATGGCGGTTCAGATACGCAGTATTTT	CASSIDGGSDTQYF
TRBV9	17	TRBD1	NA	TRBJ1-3	TGTGCCAGCAGCACGGCGGGACAGCGGAGCTCTGGAAACACCATATATTTT	CASSTAGQRSSGNTIYF
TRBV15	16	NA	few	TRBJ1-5	TGTGCCACCAGCAGAGAACAGGGAGTACGGAGCCAGCCCCAGCATTTT	CATSREQGVRSQPQHF
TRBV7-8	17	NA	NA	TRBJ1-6	TGTGCCAGCAGCCCTGACCAGGTGGGTCCCTATAATTCACCCCTCCACTTT	CASSPDQVGPYNSPLHF
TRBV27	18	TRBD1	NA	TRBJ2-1	TGTGCCAGCAGTTCCCGGGACAGTCAGGCCCGAGTTTACAATGAGCAGTTCTTC	CASSSRDSQARVYNEQFF